This T cell receptor beta chain was retrieved from a study of T cells expressing NK-cell markers. The overall study: Investigators obtained TCR beta repertoires from sorted CD3+CD56+NKG2C+, CD3+CD56+NKG2C- and CD3+CD56-NKG2C+ T cells. Whole-study findings and limits: Dominance of the CD3+CD56-NKG2C+ fraction by these clonotypes also held in a handful of donors. Six or seven donors had dominant NKG2C+ clonotypes that comprised about 1.0-7.5% of their CD8+ T cells.

No DNA is given; TCRdb re-called the 5' RACE reads and lists each CDR3 protein once. The sample includes almost 450,000 distinct CDR3 sequences. This CDR3 has 17 residues. The V gene's germline CDR1 is MNHEY and CDR2 SMNVEV (reference sequence). As to this clonotype: Its antigen is undetermined.

The clonotype originates from a woman aged 18 to 75 in good health. J is TRBJ2-3 and V is TRBV27; as DNA is missing, the TRBD2 call by TCRdb cannot be tested. The sample taken for sequencing was blood T cells: a sorted CD56 or NKG2C T cell subset, CD4+ or CD8+ T cells, or bulk PBMC T cells (not recorded which). The CDR3 protein is CASSLFPRARPEDTQYF.